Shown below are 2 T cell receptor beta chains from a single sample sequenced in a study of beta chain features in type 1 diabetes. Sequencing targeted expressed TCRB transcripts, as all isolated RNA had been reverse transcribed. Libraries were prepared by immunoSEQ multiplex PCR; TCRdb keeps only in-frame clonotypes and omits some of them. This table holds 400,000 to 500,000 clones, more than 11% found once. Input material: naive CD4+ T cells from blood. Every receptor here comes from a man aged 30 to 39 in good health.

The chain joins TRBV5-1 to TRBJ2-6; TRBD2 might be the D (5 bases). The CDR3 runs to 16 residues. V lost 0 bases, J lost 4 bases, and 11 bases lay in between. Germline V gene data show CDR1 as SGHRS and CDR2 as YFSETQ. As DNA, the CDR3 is TGCGCCAGCAGCTTGGCCGTTGGGAGCGGGGCCAACGTCCTGACTTTC. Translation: CASSLAVGSGANVLTF.

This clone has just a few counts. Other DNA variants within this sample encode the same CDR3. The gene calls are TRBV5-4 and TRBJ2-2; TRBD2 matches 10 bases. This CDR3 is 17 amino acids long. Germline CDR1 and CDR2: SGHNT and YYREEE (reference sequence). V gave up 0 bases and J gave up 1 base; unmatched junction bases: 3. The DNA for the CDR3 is TGTGCCAGCAGCTTGGAATTAGCGGGAGGGAACACCGGGGAGCTGTTTTTT. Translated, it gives CASSLELAGGNTGELFF.